The entry below gives a single TCR beta chain sequence along with its context. This CDR3 is 14 amino acids long. Germline V gene sequence: CDR1 SGHAT, CDR2 FQNNGV. The V end was cut by 3 bases, the J end by 2 bases, with 10 bases between. The data belong to a study of blood T cell repertoires in COVID-19. Across the study: Whether acute or convalescent, the COVID-19 samples came from the United States, Italy and Spain. In each case, the material was cDNA or gDNA derived from T cells, B-cell-depleted T cells, or PBMCs.

Generated by immunoSEQ multiplex PCR, the TCRdb table keeps only in-frame clones and is missing some. This table has about 110,000 clones, 70% to 85% appearing once. This sequence was found in a woman aged 40 to 50 with acute or convalescent COVID-19. J is TRBJ1-1 and V is TRBV11-2; the D gene is possibly TRBD1 (6 bases). The sample was peripheral blood. CDR3 sequence: CASSFSGVNTEAFF. CDR3 bases: TGTGCCAGCAGCTTCTCAGGGGTAAACACTGAAGCTTTCTTT.